Listed here is a single TCR beta chain. TCRdb's copy holds only in-frame clones and misses some; the assay was immunoSEQ multiplex PCR. The sample has about 300,000 clones; roughly 90% are singletons. The data stem from a study of blood T cell repertoires in COVID-19. Study as a whole: The United States, Italy and Spain supplied acute and convalescent COVID-19 samples.

Germline V CDR1 and CDR2: MDHEN, SYDVKM. V gave up 8 bases and J gave up 5 bases, with 19 bases separating them. CDR3 length: 14 residues. The chain carries TRBV28 and TRBJ2-7; TRBD1 is a possible D gene (6 bases). Input material: PBMCs or T cells enriched from blood (not recorded which). The receptor was isolated from a woman aged 18-29 years with acute COVID-19. The CDR3 sequence: CASGTSTGLNEQYF. CDR3 coding DNA: TGTGCCAGCGGAACTAGTACAGGGCTCAACGAGCAGTACTTC. Full variable domain (missing parts from reference TRBV28 and TRBJ2-7): DVKVTQSSRYLVKRTGEKVFLECVQDMDHENMFWYRQDPGLGLRLIYFSYDVKMKEKGDIPEGYSVSREKKERFSLILESASTNQTSMYLCASGTSTGLNEQYFGPGTRLTVT.